What follows describes a single TCR beta chain. Its antigen is undetermined. The sample originates from a study of T cells expressing NK-cell markers. About the research overall: The study drew TCR beta repertoires from sorted CD3+CD56+NKG2C+, CD3+CD56+NKG2C- and CD3+CD56-NKG2C+ T cells.

UMI-tagged 5'RACE template switching yielded the TCR beta cDNA. TCRdb re-called the 5' RACE reads, yielding one record per CDR3 amino acid sequence without DNA. This sample's table reports over 150,000 distinct CDR3 sequences. Per germline, CDR1 LGHDT and CDR2 YNNKEL (reference sequence). The CDR3 is made up of 15 amino acids. Study-wide findings and caveats: NKG2C+ dominant clonotypes from several donors made up about 1.0-7.0% of CD8+ T cells. A few donors likewise had their CD3+CD56-NKG2C+ fraction led by these clonotypes.

Sequencing used blood T cells: a sorted CD56 or NKG2C T cell subset, CD4+ or CD8+ T cells, or bulk PBMC T cells (not recorded which). J is TRBJ1-5 and V is TRBV3-1. The TCR originated in a woman between 45 and 60 years old in good health. This chain's CDR3 is CASSQGSFKGQPQHF.